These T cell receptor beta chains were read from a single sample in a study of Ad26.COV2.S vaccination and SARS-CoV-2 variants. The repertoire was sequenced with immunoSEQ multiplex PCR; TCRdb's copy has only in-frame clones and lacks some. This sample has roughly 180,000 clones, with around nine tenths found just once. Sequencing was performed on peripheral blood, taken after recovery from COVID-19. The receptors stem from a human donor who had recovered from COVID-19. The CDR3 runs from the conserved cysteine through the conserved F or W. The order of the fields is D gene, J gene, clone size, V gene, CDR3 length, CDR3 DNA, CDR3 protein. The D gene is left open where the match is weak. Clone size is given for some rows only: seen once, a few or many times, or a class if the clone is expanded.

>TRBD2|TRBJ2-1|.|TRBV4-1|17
TGCGCCAGCAGCCAAGCACCCGCTAGCGGGAGGGACAATGAGCAGTTCTTC
CASSQAPASGRDNEQFF
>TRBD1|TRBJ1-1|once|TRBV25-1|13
TGTGCCAGCCGACAGGGGAGGGACACTGAAGCTTTCTTT
CASRQGRDTEAFF
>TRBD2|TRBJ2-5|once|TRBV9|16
TGTGCCAGCAGCGTAGCTGGGACTACGGCACAAGAGACCCAGTACTTC
CASSVAGTTAQETQYF
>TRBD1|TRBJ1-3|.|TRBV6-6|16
TGTGCCAGCACCCTCGACAGGGATAGTTCTGGAAACACCATATATTTT
CASTLDRDSSGNTIYF
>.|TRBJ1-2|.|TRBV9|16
TGTGCCAGCAGCGTAGCTACAGGGAGAGGGGCCTATGGCTACACCTTC
CASSVATGRGAYGYTF
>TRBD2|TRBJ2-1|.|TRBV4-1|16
TGCGCCAGCAGCCCTTCCCTAGCGGGGGGGCTCAATGAGCAGTTCTTC
CASSPSLAGGLNEQFF
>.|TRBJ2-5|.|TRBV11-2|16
TGTGCCAGCAGCTTAGATCCCGGGGAGGTTGAAGAGACCCAGTACTTC
CASSLDPGEVEETQYF
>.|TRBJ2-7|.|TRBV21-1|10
TGTGCCAGAGGGGGTAAAGGGCAGTACTTC
CARGGKGQYF
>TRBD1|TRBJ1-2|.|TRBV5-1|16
TGCGCCAGCAGCTCAACCGCCGACAGGGTTAACTATGGCTACACCTTC
CASSSTADRVNYGYTF
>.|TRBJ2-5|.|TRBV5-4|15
TGTGCCAGCAGCACCGTTCAGGGGAGTCAGGAGACCCAGTACTTC
CASSTVQGSQETQYF